This T cell receptor (beta chain) was sequenced in a study of early T cells in non-severe SARS-CoV-2 infection (dated by TCRdb to the early 2020s). Study-wide context: TCR sequencing used bulk RNA from unsorted whole blood, so alpha and beta chains could not be paired. On the study overall, not on this receptor specifically: Matching against VDJdb was skewed toward anti-spike CD8 responses, likely underestimated virus-specific expansions, and missed private and CD4 specificities.

CDR1 and CDR2, per the germline V gene, are MNHEY and SVGEGT. Trimming accounts for 4 bases at V and 7 bases at J, while the number of junction bases matched to no gene is 8. The CDR3 goes from the cysteine to the phenylalanine over 15 residues. The entry retains the CDR3 DNA only, 45 bases that are in frame from base 1. Libraries came from 5' RACE. TCRdb shows the sequencer as NextSeq 500. The TCR library protocol attached unique molecular identifiers to individual cDNA molecules to correct for sequencing error and PCR bias. TCR alpha and beta chains were both sequenced, and the abundances of alpha and beta sequences in each sample were closely correlated with each other. For the original study's pipeline: Decombinator V4 was used to annotate TCR sequences for V gene, J gene and CDR3. Expanded TCRs were defined as changing significantly between any two time points under a Poisson model with p below 0.0001. TCR abundances were normalised to the total number of TCRs sequenced per sample and were expressed as counts per million. MAIT TCRs were defined by TRAV1-2 paired with TRAJ12, TRAJ20 or TRAJ33, and iNKT TCRs by TRAV10 paired with TRAJ18. A search of VDJdb, accessed on 1 November 2021, was run for TCRs annotated to CMV, EBV and SARS-CoV-2, with TCRs annotated for multiple antigens excluded. TCRdb reran the public reads through fastp at Q25 and MiXCR, keeping productive beta chains. Entries are consolidated by CDR3 protein sequence, retaining the most common genes and DNA. These V and J calls originate from TCRdb's pipeline instead of the authors' own analysis. This sample holds 70,000 or so distinct CDR3 sequences; 10% to 15% were observed only once. Approximately 1.6% of the sample comes from the top ten.

This was a case-control study nested in a cohort of healthcare workers in London, UK, who had nasopharyngeal swab PCR tests and blood samples taken every week. Healthcare workers were enrolled in the week of the UK lockdown, from 23 to 31 March 2020, and were followed every week for up to roughly 15 weeks. This clonotype appeared a few times. Its antigen remains undetermined. Base qualities are missing; no much larger clone stands one base away. Sample: whole blood. The clonotype originates from an adult who was a healthcare worker with PCR-confirmed SARS-CoV-2 infection or an uninfected control (not recorded which). This chain joins TRBV6-2 or TRBV6-3 to TRBJ1-5; TRBD1 fits 9 bases in the junction. In nucleotide form, the sequence is TGTGCCAGCAGTTCAACAGGGGGCATAGGACAGCCCCAGCATTTT. This encodes CASSSTGGIGQPQHF.